This TCR beta chain was identified in a study of blood T cell repertoires in COVID-19. Study as a whole: There were acute and convalescent COVID-19 samples, and they came from the United States, Italy and Spain.

From germline, CDR1 is SNHLY and CDR2 FYNNEI. The CDR3 length is 12 residues. The ends were cut back, 6 bases at V and 7 bases at J, with 7 bases in the middle. Sequenced by immunoSEQ multiplex PCR; TCRdb stores in-frame clones only, minus some. The table includes about 280,000 clones, roughly 85% detected once. This clonotype was sampled from a man aged 45-60 years with active or convalescent COVID-19. The V and J genes are TRBV2 and TRBJ1-6, with D uncertain. Source material: peripheral blood. CDR3 amino acids: CASRAVNSPLHF. In DNA, the CDR3 is TGTGCCAGCAGGGCCGTAAATTCACCCCTCCACTTT.